What follows are 4 T cell receptor beta chains derived from one specimen sequenced in a study of vaccination effects on CD4 cells after COVID-19. Antigen-specific CD4+ T cells were expanded (with viral peptide pools) by the ViraFEST assay ahead of sequencing. With nine to eleven days of culture completed, CD4+ T cells were isolated. No vaccinee had earlier SARS-CoV-2 infection, and nucleocapsid antibodies were negative. These receptors' targets are unknown. The data were produced by immunoSEQ multiplex PCR, yet TCRdb's version contains in-frame clones alone and is incomplete. Among 73,000 or so clones listed, about 79% were seen once. Sequences were derived from CD4+ T cells from PBMCs cultured with SARS-CoV-2 spike peptides, sampled before COVID-19 vaccination. All receptors come from a human donor who received a COVID-19 vaccine.

V is TRBV5-1 and J is TRBJ2-5; D may be TRBD2 (6 bases). V lost 0 bases to trimming and J lost 2 bases, with 8 bases between them. Germline-derived CDR1 and CDR2 are SGHRS and YFSETQ. The CDR3 totals 14 residues. CDR3 loop: CASSLGGVQETQYF. Here the CDR3 DNA reads TGCGCCAGCAGCTTGGGGGGGGTACAAGAGACCCAGTACTTC.

This clone was detected once. This chain connects TRBV5-5 to TRBJ2-7; the D gene is possibly TRBD2 (6 bases). The CDR3 covers 15 residues. V was trimmed by 3 bases and J by 6 bases, leaving 19 bases between them. The germline V gene encodes CDR1 SGHKS and CDR2 YYEKEE (reference sequence). CDR3 amino acids: CASSSTGAFSPEQYV. CDR3 bases: TGTGCCAGCAGCTCAACGGGAGCCTTCTCCCCCGAGCAGTACGTC.

The V call is TRBV24-1, the J call TRBJ2-3; no firm D call. Germline-derived CDR1 and CDR2 are KGHDR and SFDVKD. The CDR3 consists of 11 residues. V was cut by 4 bases and J by 6 bases, with 4 bases left in between. CDR3 sequence: CATSEYDTQYF. CDR3 in DNA: TGTGCCACCAGTGAGTATGATACGCAGTATTTT.

J is TRBJ1-2 and V is TRBV28, with D tentatively TRBD1 (6 bases). This CDR3 is 14 amino acids long. Trimming took 7 bases from V and 2 from J, leaving 14 bases between them. Germline V lookup: CDR1 MDHEN, CDR2 SYDVKM. The CDR3 DNA follows: TGTGCCAGCATTATGGGGGCAGGGAACTATGGCTACACCTTC. It encodes CASIMGAGNYGYTF.